This T cell receptor beta chain was profiled in a study of blood T cell repertoires in COVID-19. Only in-frame clones appear in the TCRdb table, and some are missing; sequencing was by immunoSEQ multiplex PCR. In the table there are about 180,000 clones, 85% to 90% of which are singletons. The germline gives CDR1 SGHVS, CDR2 FQNEAQ. This CDR3 comprises 16 residues. The junction had 7 bases not matched to a gene; V was cut back by 3 bases and J by 1 base. J is TRBJ2-5 and V is TRBV7-8; TRBD1 agrees at 8 bases. The TCR sequence derives from a man between 65 and 85 years old with active or convalescent COVID-19. Sequencing used peripheral blood. CDR3 sequence reads: CASSFRAQGVQETQYF. The CDR3 nucleotides read TGTGCCAGCAGCTTCCGTGCACAGGGGGTCCAAGAGACCCAGTACTTC.